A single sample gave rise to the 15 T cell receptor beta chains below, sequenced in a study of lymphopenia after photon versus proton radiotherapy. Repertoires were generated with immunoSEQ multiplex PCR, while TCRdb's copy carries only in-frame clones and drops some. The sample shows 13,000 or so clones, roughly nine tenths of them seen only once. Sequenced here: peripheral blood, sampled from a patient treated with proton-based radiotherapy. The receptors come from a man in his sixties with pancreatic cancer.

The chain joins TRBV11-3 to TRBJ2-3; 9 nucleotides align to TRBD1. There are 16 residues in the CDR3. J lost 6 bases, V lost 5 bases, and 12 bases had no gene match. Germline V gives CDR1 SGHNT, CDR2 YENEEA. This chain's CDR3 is CASSVSGTGLSDTQYF. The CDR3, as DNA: TGTGCCAGCAGCGTATCCGGGACAGGGCTGTCGGATACGCAGTATTTT.

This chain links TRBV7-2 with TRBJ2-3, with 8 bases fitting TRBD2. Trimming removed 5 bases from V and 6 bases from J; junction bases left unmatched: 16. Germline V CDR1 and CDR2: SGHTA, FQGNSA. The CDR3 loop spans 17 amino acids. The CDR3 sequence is CASSAILAALRADTQYF. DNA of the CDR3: TGTGCCAGCAGCGCAATACTAGCGGCCCTGAGGGCCGATACGCAGTATTTT.

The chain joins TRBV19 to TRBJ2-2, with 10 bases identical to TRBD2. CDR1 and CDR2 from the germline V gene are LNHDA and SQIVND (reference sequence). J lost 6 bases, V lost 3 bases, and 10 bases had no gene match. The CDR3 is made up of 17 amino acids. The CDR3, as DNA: TGTGCCAGTAGTATTGGACTAGCGGCAACGACAGCCGGGGAGCTGTTTTTT. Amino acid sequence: CASSIGLAATTAGELFF.

Here the CDR3 DNA reads TGTGCCAGCGCACGAGGGGTCGGACAGGGTCTTAACTATGGCTACACCTTC. This gives the protein CASARGVGQGLNYGYTF. This chain joins TRBV27 and TRBJ1-2; TRBD1 matches 8 bases. CDR3 length: 17 amino acids. Unmatched junction bases numbered 15, after V lost 8 bases and J lost 1 base. The germline V gene encodes CDR1 MNHEY and CDR2 SMNVEV (reference sequence).

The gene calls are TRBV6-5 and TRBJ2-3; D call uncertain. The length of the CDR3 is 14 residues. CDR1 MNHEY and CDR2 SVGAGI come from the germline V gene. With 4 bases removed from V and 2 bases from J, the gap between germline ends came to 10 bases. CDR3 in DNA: TGTGCCAGCAGTTCCGGGCAGTTCACAGATACGCAGTATTTT. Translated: CASSSGQFTDTQYF.

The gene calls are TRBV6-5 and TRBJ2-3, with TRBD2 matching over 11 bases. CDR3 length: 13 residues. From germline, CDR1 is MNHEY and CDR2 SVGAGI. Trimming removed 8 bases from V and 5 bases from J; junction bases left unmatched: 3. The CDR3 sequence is CASGLAGGDTQYF. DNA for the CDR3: TGTGCCAGCGGTCTAGCGGGAGGAGATACGCAGTATTTT.

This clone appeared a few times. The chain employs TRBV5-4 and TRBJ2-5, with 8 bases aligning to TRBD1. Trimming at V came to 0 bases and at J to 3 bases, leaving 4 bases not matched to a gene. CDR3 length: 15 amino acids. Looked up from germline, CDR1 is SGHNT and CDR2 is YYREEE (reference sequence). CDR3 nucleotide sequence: TGTGCCAGCAGCTTGGCCAGGGGGCCGGAAGAGACCCAGTACTTC. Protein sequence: CASSLARGPEETQYF.

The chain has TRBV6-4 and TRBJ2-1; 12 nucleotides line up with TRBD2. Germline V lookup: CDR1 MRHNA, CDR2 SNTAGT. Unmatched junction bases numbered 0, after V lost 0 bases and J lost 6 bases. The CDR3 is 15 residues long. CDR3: CASSDSTSGSNEQFF. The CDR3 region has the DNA TGTGCCAGCAGTGACTCGACTAGCGGGAGCAATGAGCAGTTCTTC.

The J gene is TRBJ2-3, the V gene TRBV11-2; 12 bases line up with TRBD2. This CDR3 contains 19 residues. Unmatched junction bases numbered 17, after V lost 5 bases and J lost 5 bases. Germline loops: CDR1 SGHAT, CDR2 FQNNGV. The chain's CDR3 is CASSHGLAGSIVKVDTQYF. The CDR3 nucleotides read TGTGCCAGCAGCCACGGACTAGCGGGATCTATCGTAAAGGTAGATACGCAGTATTTT.

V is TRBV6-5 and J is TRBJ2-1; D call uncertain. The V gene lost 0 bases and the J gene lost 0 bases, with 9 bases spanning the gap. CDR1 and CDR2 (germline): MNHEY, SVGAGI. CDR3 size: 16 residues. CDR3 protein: CASSYSMEISYNEQFF. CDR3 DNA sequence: TGTGCCAGCAGTTACTCGATGGAGATCTCCTACAATGAGCAGTTCTTC.

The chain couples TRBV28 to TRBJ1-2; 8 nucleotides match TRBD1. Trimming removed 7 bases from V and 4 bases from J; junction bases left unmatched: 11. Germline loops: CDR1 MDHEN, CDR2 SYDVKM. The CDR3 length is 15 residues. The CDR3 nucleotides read TGTGCCAGCACCAAAACAGGGGGGGTCTCCTATGGCTACACCTTC. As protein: CASTKTGGVSYGYTF.

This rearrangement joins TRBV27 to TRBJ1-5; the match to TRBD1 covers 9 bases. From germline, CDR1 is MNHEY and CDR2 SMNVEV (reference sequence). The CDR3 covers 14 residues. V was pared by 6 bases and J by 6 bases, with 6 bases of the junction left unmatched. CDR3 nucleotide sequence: TGTGCCAGCAGGTATACAGGGGGCTCTCAGCCCCAGCATTTT. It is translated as CASRYTGGSQPQHF.

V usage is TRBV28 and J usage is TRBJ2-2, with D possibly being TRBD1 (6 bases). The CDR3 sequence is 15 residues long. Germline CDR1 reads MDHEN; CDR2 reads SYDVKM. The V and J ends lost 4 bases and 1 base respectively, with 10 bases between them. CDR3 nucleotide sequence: TGTGCCAGCAGTTCAAGCAGGGGGAACACCGGGGAGCTGTTTTTT. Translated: CASSSSRGNTGELFF.

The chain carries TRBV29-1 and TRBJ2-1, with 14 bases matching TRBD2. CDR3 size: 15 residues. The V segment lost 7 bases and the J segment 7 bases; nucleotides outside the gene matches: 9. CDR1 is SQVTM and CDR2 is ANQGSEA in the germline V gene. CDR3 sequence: CSARLAGGPWNEQFF. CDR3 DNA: TGCAGCGCCCGACTAGCGGGAGGGCCTTGGAATGAGCAGTTCTTC.

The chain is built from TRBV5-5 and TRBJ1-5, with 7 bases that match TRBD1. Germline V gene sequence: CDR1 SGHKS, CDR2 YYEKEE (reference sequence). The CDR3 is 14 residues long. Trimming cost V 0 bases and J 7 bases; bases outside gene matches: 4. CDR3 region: CASSLVQGEQPQHF. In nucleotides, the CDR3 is TGTGCCAGCAGCTTGGTGCAGGGGGAACAGCCCCAGCATTTT.